A selection of T cell receptor beta chains follows, all from one sample in a study of shared clonotypes between healthy human individuals. Sequencing used immunoSEQ multiplex PCR; TCRdb keeps in-frame clones, though not all of them. The sample lists more than 2 million clones, approximately 94% occurring once. Sequenced input: naive CD8+ T cells sorted from blood. Receptors were obtained from a man aged 18 to 30 in good health. CDR3s include the opening cysteine and the closing phenylalanine or tryptophan. Fields, in order: clone size, J gene, V gene, D gene, CDR3 protein, CDR3 DNA. A D gene is named only where the DNA matches it firmly. Clone size is given for some rows only: seen once, a few or many times, or a class if the clone is expanded.

clone_size: .
j_call: TRBJ2-7
v_call: TRBV7-8
d_call: TRBD2
cdr3_aa: CASSFGTTASLYEQYF
cdr3_nt: TGTGCCAGCAGCTTTGGGACTACCGCGTCCCTCTACGAGCAGTACTTC

clone_size: .
j_call: TRBJ2-7
v_call: TRBV7-8
d_call: TRBD1
cdr3_aa: CASSFNPTSGGTYEQYF
cdr3_nt: TGTGCCAGCAGCTTCAACCCAACCTCAGGGGGAACCTACGAGCAGTACTTC

clone_size: .
j_call: TRBJ2-7
v_call: TRBV5-4
d_call: TRBD1
cdr3_aa: CASSSWDRAAYEQYF
cdr3_nt: TGTGCCAGCAGCTCGTGGGACAGGGCGGCCTACGAGCAGTACTTC

clone_size: once
j_call: TRBJ2-7
v_call: TRBV13
d_call: TRBD2
cdr3_aa: CASSLLGLAGVEQYF
cdr3_nt: TGTGCCAGCAGCTTATTAGGACTAGCGGGAGTTGAGCAGTACTTC

clone_size: .
j_call: TRBJ2-7
v_call: TRBV7-6
d_call: TRBD2
cdr3_aa: CASSLALREFDEQYF
cdr3_nt: TGTGCCAGCAGCTTAGCCTTGCGGGAGTTCGACGAGCAGTACTTC

clone_size: .
j_call: TRBJ2-7
v_call: TRBV6-1
d_call: .
cdr3_aa: CASSEATGAVSYEQYF
cdr3_nt: TGTGCCAGCAGTGAAGCCACTGGGGCTGTATCCTACGAGCAGTACTTC

clone_size: .
j_call: TRBJ2-1
v_call: TRBV7-2
d_call: .
cdr3_aa: CASRPVGATGEQFF
cdr3_nt: TGTGCCAGCAGGCCCGTGGGGGCGACGGGTGAGCAGTTCTTC

clone_size: .
j_call: TRBJ1-5
v_call: TRBV4-1
d_call: .
cdr3_aa: CASSQVLRASNQPQHF
cdr3_nt: TGCGCCAGCAGCCAAGTTCTGAGGGCGAGCAATCAGCCCCAGCATTTT

clone_size: .
j_call: TRBJ1-2
v_call: TRBV6-8
d_call: .
cdr3_aa: CASSYWGIRANYGYTF
cdr3_nt: TGTGCCAGCAGTTACTGGGGGATCAGGGCTAACTATGGCTACACCTTC

clone_size: .
j_call: TRBJ2-7
v_call: TRBV6-1
d_call: .
cdr3_aa: CASSESRDYEQYF
cdr3_nt: TGTGCCAGCAGTGAGTCGCGGGACTACGAGCAGTACTTC

clone_size: .
j_call: TRBJ1-5
v_call: TRBV5-6
d_call: TRBD1
cdr3_aa: CASSSGTGGNQPQHF
cdr3_nt: TGTGCCAGCAGCTCCGGGACAGGGGGCAATCAGCCCCAGCATTTT

clone_size: .
j_call: TRBJ1-1
v_call: TRBV28
d_call: .
cdr3_aa: CASSLTLNSGGGTEAFF
cdr3_nt: TGTGCCAGCAGTTTAACCCTCAACAGTGGCGGAGGCACTGAAGCTTTCTTT

clone_size: .
j_call: TRBJ2-5
v_call: TRBV4-3
d_call: TRBD2
cdr3_aa: CASSQGGGYQETQYF
cdr3_nt: TGCGCCAGCAGCCAAGGGGGGGGTTACCAAGAGACCCAGTACTTC

clone_size: .
j_call: TRBJ2-6
v_call: TRBV28
d_call: TRBD2
cdr3_aa: CASSFRGLAGISSGANVLTF
cdr3_nt: TGTGCCAGCAGTTTTCGGGGACTAGCGGGTATATCCTCTGGGGCCAACGTCCTGACTTTC

clone_size: .
j_call: TRBJ2-2
v_call: TRBV9
d_call: .
cdr3_aa: CASSVGVGETDTGELFF
cdr3_nt: TGTGCCAGCAGCGTAGGTGTGGGAGAGACGGACACCGGGGAGCTGTTTTTT

clone_size: .
j_call: TRBJ2-2
v_call: TRBV7-6
d_call: .
cdr3_aa: CASSPRGSGELFF
cdr3_nt: TGTGCCAGCAGTCCCCGGGGGTCCGGGGAGCTGTTTTTT

clone_size: .
j_call: TRBJ2-3
v_call: TRBV7-9
d_call: .
cdr3_aa: CASSLPDSTDTQYF
cdr3_nt: TGTGCCAGCAGCTTACCAGATAGCACAGATACGCAGTATTTT

clone_size: .
j_call: TRBJ2-1
v_call: TRBV27
d_call: .
cdr3_aa: CASSLSPGSGEQFF
cdr3_nt: TGTGCCAGCAGTTTATCCCCCGGGAGCGGCGAGCAGTTCTTC

clone_size: .
j_call: TRBJ2-7
v_call: TRBV11-2
d_call: TRBD1
cdr3_aa: CASSSDRVYEQYF
cdr3_nt: TGTGCCAGCAGCTCGGACAGGGTCTACGAGCAGTACTTC

clone_size: once
j_call: TRBJ1-2
v_call: TRBV29-1
d_call: .
cdr3_aa: CSVTQDESNYGYTF
cdr3_nt: TGCAGCGTTACCCAGGACGAGTCTAACTATGGCTACACCTTC

clone_size: .
j_call: TRBJ2-1
v_call: TRBV7-2
d_call: .
cdr3_aa: CASSLTFLAPSSYNEQFF
cdr3_nt: TGTGCCAGCAGCTTAACTTTTCTAGCACCCAGCTCCTACAATGAGCAGTTCTTC

clone_size: .
j_call: TRBJ2-2
v_call: TRBV5-4
d_call: .
cdr3_aa: CASSLWTGELFF
cdr3_nt: TGTGCCAGCAGCCTGTGGACCGGGGAGCTGTTTTTT

clone_size: .
j_call: TRBJ2-5
v_call: TRBV28
d_call: TRBD1
cdr3_aa: CASSLRTGRVEETQYF
cdr3_nt: TGTGCCAGCAGTTTGAGGACAGGGCGGGTCGAAGAGACCCAGTACTTC

clone_size: .
j_call: TRBJ2-7
v_call: TRBV5-6
d_call: TRBD1
cdr3_aa: CASSAGGISYEQYF
cdr3_nt: TGTGCCAGCAGCGCAGGGGGAATCTCCTACGAGCAGTACTTC

clone_size: .
j_call: TRBJ2-1
v_call: TRBV4-1
d_call: .
cdr3_aa: CASSQDEDSENNEQFF
cdr3_nt: TGCGCCAGCAGCCAAGATGAAGATAGCGAGAACAATGAGCAGTTCTTC

clone_size: once
j_call: TRBJ2-7
v_call: TRBV10-3
d_call: .
cdr3_aa: CAISDLSESYEQYF
cdr3_nt: TGTGCCATCAGTGACCTCAGCGAATCCTACGAGCAGTACTTC

clone_size: .
j_call: TRBJ2-1
v_call: TRBV6-5
d_call: TRBD2
cdr3_aa: CASSSLAGGGNEQFF
cdr3_nt: TGTGCCAGCAGTTCCCTAGCGGGGGGCGGGAATGAGCAGTTCTTC

clone_size: .
j_call: TRBJ1-5
v_call: TRBV11-2
d_call: .
cdr3_aa: CASSLGTDGGNQPQHF
cdr3_nt: TGTGCCAGCAGCTTAGGGACCGATGGGGGCAATCAGCCCCAGCATTTT

clone_size: once
j_call: TRBJ1-4
v_call: TRBV15
d_call: .
cdr3_aa: CATSRDRGGNEKLFF
cdr3_nt: TGTGCCACCAGCAGAGATCGTGGAGGGAATGAAAAACTGTTTTTT

clone_size: .
j_call: TRBJ2-1
v_call: TRBV28
d_call: TRBD2
cdr3_aa: CASSFILTSVSYNEQFF
cdr3_nt: TGTGCCAGCAGTTTTATTCTAACTAGCGTTAGCTACAATGAGCAGTTCTTC

clone_size: .
j_call: TRBJ2-7
v_call: TRBV5-6
d_call: .
cdr3_aa: CASSLGGPSYEQYF
cdr3_nt: TGTGCCAGCAGCTTAGGTGGGCCCTCCTACGAGCAGTACTTC

clone_size: .
j_call: TRBJ1-5
v_call: TRBV6-5
d_call: .
cdr3_aa: CASSHAQGSNQPQHF
cdr3_nt: TGTGCCAGCAGTCACGCACAGGGAAGCAATCAGCCCCAGCATTTT

clone_size: .
j_call: TRBJ2-7
v_call: TRBV27
d_call: .
cdr3_aa: CASSLDGGPEQYF
cdr3_nt: TGTGCCAGCAGCCTGGATGGAGGGCCCGAGCAGTACTTC

clone_size: .
j_call: TRBJ2-5
v_call: TRBV2
d_call: TRBD2
cdr3_aa: CASRTSGSYQETQYF
cdr3_nt: TGTGCCAGCCGAACTAGCGGGAGTTACCAAGAGACCCAGTACTTC

clone_size: .
j_call: TRBJ1-2
v_call: TRBV6-7
d_call: .
cdr3_aa: CASPPYGYTF
cdr3_nt: TGTGCCAGTCCCCCTTATGGCTACACCTTC

clone_size: .
j_call: TRBJ1-5
v_call: TRBV2
d_call: TRBD1
cdr3_aa: CASSASQGENQPQHF
cdr3_nt: TGTGCCAGCAGTGCATCCCAGGGGGAAAATCAGCCCCAGCATTTT

clone_size: .
j_call: TRBJ2-3
v_call: TRBV4-1
d_call: TRBD1
cdr3_aa: CASSLTGGASDTQYF
cdr3_nt: TGCGCCAGCAGCCTCACAGGGGGCGCCTCCGATACGCAGTATTTT